This T cell receptor beta chain was captured in a study of blood T cells in healthy people across ages. This clonotype was counted many times. A second roughly 6 to 12 cycle PCR used barcoded and J-beta primers. TCRdb re-derived calls from the 5' RACE reads in MiXCR, one entry per CDR3 protein. Of roughly 1,500,000 distinct CDR3 sequences listed, about 40% are singletons. Isolated PBMCs totaled at least 7 million in each sample. Trimming removed 5 bases from V and 5 bases from J, with 9 bases in between. CDR3 length: 12 residues. The source material was blood. The source is a woman under 30 in good health. The chain couples TRBV12-3 or TRBV12-4 to TRBJ1-2; possible D gene TRBD1, 5 bases. The CDR3 DNA sequence: TGTGCCAGCAGTGGCAGGGTTTATGGCTACACCTTC. It encodes CASSGRVYGYTF.